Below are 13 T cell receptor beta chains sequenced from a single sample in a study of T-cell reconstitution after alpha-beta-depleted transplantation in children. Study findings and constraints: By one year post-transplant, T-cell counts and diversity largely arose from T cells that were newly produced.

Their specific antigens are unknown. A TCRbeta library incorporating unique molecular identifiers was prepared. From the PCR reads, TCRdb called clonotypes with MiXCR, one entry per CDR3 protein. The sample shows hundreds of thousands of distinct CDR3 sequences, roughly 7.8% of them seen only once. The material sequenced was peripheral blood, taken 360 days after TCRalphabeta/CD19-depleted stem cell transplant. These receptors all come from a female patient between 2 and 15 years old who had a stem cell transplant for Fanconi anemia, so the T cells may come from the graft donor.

The CDR3 sequence: CASSPQEKEFRTEAFF. The CDR3 DNA sequence: TGTGCCAGCAGCCCCCAGGAGAAGGAGTTCAGGACTGAAGCTTTCTTT. This chain connects TRBV4-2 to TRBJ1-1, with D unresolved. V lost 4 bases, J lost 5 bases, and 20 bases lay in between. From germline, CDR1 is LGHNA and CDR2 YNFKEQ. The CDR3 extends over 16 amino acids.

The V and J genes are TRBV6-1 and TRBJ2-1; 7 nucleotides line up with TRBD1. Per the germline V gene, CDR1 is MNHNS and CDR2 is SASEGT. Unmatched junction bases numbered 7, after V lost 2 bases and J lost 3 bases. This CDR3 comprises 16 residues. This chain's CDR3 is CASSEHWTGFYNEQFF. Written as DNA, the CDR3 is TGTGCCAGCAGTGAACACTGGACAGGTTTCTACAATGAGCAGTTCTTC.

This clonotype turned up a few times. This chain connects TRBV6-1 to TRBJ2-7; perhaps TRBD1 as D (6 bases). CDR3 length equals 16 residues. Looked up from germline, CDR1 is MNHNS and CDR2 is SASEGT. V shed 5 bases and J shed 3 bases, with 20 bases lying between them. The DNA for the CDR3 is TGTGCCAGCAGTCGAACCCAGGGGACCCAGGACTACGAGCAGTACTTC. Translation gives CASSRTQGTQDYEQYF.

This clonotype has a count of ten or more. CDR3 residues: CSARGGGYEQYV. The CDR3, as DNA: TGCAGTGCTAGAGGGGGCGGATACGAGCAGTACGTC. This sequence joins TRBV20-1 and TRBJ2-7, with D tentatively TRBD1 (5 bases). This CDR3 spans 12 amino acids. Germline CDR1 DFQATT, CDR2 SNEGSKA (reference sequence). V was clipped by 1 base and J by 4 bases, with 8 bases between them.

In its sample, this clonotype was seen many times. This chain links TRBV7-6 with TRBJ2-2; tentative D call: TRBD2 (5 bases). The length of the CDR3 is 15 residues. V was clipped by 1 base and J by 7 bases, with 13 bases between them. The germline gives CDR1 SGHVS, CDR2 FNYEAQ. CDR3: CASSLDGVKVGELFF. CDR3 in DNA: TGTGCCAGCAGCTTAGACGGGGTAAAGGTCGGGGAGCTGTTTTTT. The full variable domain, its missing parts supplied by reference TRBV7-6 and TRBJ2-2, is GAGVSQSPRYKVTKRGQDVALRCDPISGHVSLYWYRQALGQGPEFLTYFNYEAQQDKSGLPNDRFSAERPEGSISTLTIQRTEQRDSAMYRCASSLDGVKVGELFFGEGSRLTVL.

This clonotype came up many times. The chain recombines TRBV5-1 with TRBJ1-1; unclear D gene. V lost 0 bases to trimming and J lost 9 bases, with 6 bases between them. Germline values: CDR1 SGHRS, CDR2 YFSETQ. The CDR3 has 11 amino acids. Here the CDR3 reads CASSLGLKAFF. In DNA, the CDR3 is TGCGCCAGCAGCTTGGGACTTAAAGCTTTCTTT.

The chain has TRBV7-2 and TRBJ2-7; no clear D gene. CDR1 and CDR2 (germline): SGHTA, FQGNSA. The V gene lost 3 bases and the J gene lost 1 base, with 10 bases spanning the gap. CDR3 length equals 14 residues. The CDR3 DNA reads TGTGCCAGCAGCTTGTCGTTGCAGTCCTACGAGCAGTACTTC. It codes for CASSLSLQSYEQYF.

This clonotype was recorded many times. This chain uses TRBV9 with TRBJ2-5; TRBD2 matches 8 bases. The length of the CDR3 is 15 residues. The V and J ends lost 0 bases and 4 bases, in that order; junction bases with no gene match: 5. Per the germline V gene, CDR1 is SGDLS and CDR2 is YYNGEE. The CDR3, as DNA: TGTGCCAGCAGCGTAGATCGGGGGGGAGTAGAGACCCAGTACTTC. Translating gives CASSVDRGGVETQYF.

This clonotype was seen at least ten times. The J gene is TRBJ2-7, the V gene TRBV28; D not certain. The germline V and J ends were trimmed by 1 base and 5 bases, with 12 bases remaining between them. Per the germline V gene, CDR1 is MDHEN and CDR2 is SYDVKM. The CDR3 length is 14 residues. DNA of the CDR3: TGTGCCAGCAGTTTATTAAGAGGTGGCCACGAGCAGTACTTC. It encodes CASSLLRGGHEQYF.

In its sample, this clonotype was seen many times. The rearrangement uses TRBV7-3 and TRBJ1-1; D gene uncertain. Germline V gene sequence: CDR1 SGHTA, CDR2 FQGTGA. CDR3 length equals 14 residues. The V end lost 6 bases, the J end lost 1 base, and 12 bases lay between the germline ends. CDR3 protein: CASSRMPGNTEAFF. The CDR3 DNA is TGTGCCAGCAGTCGAATGCCAGGGAACACTGAAGCTTTCTTT.

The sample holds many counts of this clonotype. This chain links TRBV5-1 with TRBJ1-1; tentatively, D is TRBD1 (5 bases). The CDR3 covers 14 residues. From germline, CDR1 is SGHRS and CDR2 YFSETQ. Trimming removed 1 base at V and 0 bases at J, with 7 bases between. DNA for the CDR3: TGCGCCAGCAGCTTGTACAGGCTGAACACTGAAGCTTTCTTT. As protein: CASSLYRLNTEAFF.

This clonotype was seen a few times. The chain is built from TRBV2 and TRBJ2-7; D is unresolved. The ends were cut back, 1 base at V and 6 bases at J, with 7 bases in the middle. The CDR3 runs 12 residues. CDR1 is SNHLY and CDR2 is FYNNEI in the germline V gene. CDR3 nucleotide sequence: TGTGCCAGCAGTGAAGATAGAACCGAGCAGTACTTC. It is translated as CASSEDRTEQYF.

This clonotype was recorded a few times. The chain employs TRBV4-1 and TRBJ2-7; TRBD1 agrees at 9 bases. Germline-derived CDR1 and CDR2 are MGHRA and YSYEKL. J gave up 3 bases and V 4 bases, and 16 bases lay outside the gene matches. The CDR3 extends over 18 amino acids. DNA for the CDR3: TGCGCCAGCAGCCGCATACTAACCCGGGACAGGGAAAACTACGAGCAGTACTTC. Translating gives CASSRILTRDRENYEQYF.